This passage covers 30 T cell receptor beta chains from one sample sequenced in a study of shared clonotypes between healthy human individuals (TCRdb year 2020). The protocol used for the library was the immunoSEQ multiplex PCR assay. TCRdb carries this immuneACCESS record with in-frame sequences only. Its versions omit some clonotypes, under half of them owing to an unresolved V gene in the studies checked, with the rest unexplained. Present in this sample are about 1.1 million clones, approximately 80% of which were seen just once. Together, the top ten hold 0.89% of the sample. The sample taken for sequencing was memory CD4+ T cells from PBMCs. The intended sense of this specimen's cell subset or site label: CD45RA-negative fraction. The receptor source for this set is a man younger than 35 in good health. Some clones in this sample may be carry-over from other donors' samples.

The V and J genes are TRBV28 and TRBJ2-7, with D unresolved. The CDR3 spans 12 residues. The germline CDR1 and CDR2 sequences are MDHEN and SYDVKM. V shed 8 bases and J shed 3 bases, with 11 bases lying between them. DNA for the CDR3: TGTGCCAGCCGGGCCCAGGTCTACGAGCAGTACTTC. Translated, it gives CASRAQVYEQYF.

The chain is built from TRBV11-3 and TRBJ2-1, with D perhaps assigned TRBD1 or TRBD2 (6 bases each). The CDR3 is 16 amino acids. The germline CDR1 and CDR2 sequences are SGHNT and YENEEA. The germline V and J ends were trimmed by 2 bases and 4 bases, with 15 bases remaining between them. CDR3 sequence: CASSLLEGVAYNEQFF. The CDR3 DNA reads TGTGCCAGCAGCTTACTGGAGGGGGTTGCATACAATGAGCAGTTCTTC.

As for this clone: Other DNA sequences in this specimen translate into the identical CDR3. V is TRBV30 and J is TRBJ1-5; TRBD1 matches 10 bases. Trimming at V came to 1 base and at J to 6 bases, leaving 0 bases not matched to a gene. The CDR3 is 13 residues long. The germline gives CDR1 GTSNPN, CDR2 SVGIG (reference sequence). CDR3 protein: CAWSGQGAQPQHF. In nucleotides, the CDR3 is TGTGCCTGGAGTGGACAGGGGGCTCAGCCCCAGCATTTT. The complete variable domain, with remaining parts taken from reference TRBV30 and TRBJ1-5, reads SQTIHQWPATLVQPVGSPLSLECTVEGTSNPNLYWYRQAAGRGLQLLFYSVGIGQISSEVPQNLSASRPQDRQFILSSKKLLLSDSGFYLCAWSGQGAQPQHFGDGTRLSIL.

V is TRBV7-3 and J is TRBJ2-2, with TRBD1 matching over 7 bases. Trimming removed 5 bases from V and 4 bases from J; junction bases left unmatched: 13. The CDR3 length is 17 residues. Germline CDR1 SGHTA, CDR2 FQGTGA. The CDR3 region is CASSPKQGSPSTGELFF. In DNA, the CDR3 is TGTGCCAGCAGCCCCAAACAGGGGTCCCCGAGCACCGGGGAGCTGTTTTTT.

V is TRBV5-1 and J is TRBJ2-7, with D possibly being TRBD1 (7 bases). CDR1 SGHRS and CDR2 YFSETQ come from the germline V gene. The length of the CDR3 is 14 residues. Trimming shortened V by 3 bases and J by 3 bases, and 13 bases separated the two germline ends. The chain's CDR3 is CASSSRGDGYEQYF. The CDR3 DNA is TGCGCCAGCAGCTCCAGGGGGGACGGCTACGAGCAGTACTTC. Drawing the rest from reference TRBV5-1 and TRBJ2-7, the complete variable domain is KAGVTQTPRYLIKTRGQQVTLSCSPISGHRSVSWYQQTPGQGLQFLFEYFSETQRNKGNFPGRFSGRQFSNSRSEMNVSTLELGDSALYLCASSSRGDGYEQYFGPGTRLTVT.

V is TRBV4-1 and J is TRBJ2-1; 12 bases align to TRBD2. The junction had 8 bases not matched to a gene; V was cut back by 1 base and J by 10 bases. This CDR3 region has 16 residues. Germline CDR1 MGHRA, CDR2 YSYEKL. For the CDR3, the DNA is TGCGCCAGCAGCCAAGTTGCTAGCGGGAGGGCCAGGGAGCAGTTCTTC. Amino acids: CASSQVASGRAREQFF.

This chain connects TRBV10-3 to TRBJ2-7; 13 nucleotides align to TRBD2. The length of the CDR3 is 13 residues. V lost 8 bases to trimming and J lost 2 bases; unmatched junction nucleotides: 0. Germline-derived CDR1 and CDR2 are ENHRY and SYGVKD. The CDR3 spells CAIGTSGTYEQYF. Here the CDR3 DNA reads TGTGCCATCGGGACTAGCGGGACCTACGAGCAGTACTTC.

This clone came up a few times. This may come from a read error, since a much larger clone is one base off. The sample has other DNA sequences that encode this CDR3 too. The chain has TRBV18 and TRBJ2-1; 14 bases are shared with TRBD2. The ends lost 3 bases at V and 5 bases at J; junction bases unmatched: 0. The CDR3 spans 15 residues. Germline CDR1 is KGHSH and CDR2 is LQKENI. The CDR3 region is CASSPGLAGDNEQFF. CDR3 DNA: TGTGCCAGCTCACCGGGACTAGCGGGGGACAATGAGCAGTTCTTC.

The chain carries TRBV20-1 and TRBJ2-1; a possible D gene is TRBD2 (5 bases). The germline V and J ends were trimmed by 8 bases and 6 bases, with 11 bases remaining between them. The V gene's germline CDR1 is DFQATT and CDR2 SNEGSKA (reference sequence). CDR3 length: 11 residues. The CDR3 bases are TGCAGTACCGGAGGCCCCAATGAGCAGTTCTTC. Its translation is CSTGGPNEQFF.

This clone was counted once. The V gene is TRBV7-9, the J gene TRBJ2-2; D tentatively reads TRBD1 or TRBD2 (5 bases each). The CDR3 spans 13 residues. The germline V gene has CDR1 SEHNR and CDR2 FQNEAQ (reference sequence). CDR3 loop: CGGSAGWTGELFF. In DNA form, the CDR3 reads TGTGGGGGGTCCGCAGGATGGACCGGGGAGCTGTTTTTT.

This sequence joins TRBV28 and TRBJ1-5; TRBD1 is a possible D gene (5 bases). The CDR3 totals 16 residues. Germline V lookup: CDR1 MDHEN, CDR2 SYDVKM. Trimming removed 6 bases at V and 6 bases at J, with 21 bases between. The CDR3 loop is CASRRYRAPGGQPQHF. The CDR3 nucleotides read TGTGCCAGCAGAAGGTATAGGGCGCCGGGGGGTCAGCCCCAGCATTTT.

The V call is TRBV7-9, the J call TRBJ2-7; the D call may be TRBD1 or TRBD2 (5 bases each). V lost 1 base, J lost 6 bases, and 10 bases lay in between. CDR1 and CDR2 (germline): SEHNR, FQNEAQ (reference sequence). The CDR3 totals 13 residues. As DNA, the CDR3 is TGTGCCAGCAGCTTAGTTGGGACCCCCGAGCAGTACTTC. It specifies CASSLVGTPEQYF.

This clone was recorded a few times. The CDR3, as DNA: TGTGCCAGCAGCTTAACAGGGAGAAATAGCAATCAGCCCCAGCATTTT. Its translation is CASSLTGRNSNQPQHF. The V and J genes are TRBV7-8 and TRBJ1-5, with D perhaps matching TRBD1 (6 bases). Trimming left V 2 bases short and J 0 bases short, with 11 bases between. CDR3 length: 16 amino acids. Germline V gene lookup returns CDR1 SGHVS and CDR2 FQNEAQ.

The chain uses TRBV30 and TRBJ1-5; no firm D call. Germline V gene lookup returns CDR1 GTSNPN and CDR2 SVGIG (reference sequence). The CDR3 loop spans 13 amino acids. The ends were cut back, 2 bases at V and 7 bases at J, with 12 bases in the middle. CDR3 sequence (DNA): TGTGCCTGGAGTTTCGGGCCCCGGCAGCCCCAGCATTTT. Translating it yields CAWSFGPRQPQHF.

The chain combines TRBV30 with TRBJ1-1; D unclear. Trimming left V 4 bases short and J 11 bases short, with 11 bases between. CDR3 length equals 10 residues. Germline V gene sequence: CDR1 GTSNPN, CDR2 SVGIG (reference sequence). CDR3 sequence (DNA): TGTGCCTGGATAGAAGTGAGGGCTTTCTTT. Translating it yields CAWIEVRAFF.

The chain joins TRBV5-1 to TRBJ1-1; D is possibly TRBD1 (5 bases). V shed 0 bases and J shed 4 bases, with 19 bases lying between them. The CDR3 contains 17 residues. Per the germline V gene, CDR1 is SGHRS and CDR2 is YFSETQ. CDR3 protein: CASSLAPLDSIGTEAFF. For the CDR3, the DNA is TGCGCCAGCAGCTTGGCCCCCCTTGACAGTATTGGCACTGAAGCTTTCTTT.

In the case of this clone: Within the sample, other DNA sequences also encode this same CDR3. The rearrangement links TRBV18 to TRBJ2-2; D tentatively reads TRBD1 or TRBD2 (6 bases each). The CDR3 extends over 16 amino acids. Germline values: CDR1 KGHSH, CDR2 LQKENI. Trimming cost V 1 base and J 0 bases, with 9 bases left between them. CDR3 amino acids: CASSPQGGTNTGELFF. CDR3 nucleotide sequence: TGTGCCAGCTCACCACAGGGGGGCACGAACACCGGGGAGCTGTTTTTT.

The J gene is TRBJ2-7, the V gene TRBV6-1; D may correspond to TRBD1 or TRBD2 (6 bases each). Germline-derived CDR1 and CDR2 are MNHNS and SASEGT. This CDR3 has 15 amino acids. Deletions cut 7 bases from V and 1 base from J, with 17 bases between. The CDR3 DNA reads TGTGCCAGCACCCAGGGGCGAGGGACTTCCTACGAGCAGTACTTC. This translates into CASTQGRGTSYEQYF.

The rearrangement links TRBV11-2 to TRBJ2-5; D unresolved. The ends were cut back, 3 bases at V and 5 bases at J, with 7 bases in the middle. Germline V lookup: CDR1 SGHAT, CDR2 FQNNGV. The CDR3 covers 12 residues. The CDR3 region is CASSFSGETQYF. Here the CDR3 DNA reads TGTGCCAGCAGCTTTTCTGGGGAGACCCAGTACTTC. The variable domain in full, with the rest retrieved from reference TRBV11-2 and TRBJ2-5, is EAGVAQSPRYKIIEKRQSVAFWCNPISGHATLYWYQQILGQGPKLLIQFQNNGVVDDSQLPKDRFSAERLKGVDSTLKIQPAKLEDSAVYLCASSFSGETQYFGPGTRLLVL.

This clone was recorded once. In DNA, the CDR3 is TGTGCCAGCAGCCTCAGACAATCCTACGAGCAGTACTTC. Protein sequence: CASSLRQSYEQYF. This rearrangement joins TRBV27 to TRBJ2-7; D is unresolved. In germline, CDR1 is MNHEY, CDR2 SMNVEV (reference sequence). This CDR3 has 13 amino acids. The V end lost 6 bases, the J end lost 1 base, and 10 bases lay between the germline ends.

The CDR3 DNA is TGTGCCAGCTCACCACCGGGACAGGGCTCAGTGGGCTACACCTTC. As protein: CASSPPGQGSVGYTF. This sequence joins TRBV18 and TRBJ1-2, with 9 bases lining up with TRBD1. This CDR3 is built from 15 residues. V shed 0 bases, J shed 8 bases, and the junction held 7 bases outside the gene matches. The germline V gene has CDR1 KGHSH and CDR2 LQKENI. The full variable domain, rest sourced from reference TRBV18 and TRBJ1-2, is NAGVMQNPRHLVRRRGQEARLRCSPMKGHSHVYWYRQLPEEGLKFMVYLQKENIIDESGMPKERFSAEFPKEGPSILRIQQVVRGDSAAYFCASSPPGQGSVGYTFGSGTRLTVV.

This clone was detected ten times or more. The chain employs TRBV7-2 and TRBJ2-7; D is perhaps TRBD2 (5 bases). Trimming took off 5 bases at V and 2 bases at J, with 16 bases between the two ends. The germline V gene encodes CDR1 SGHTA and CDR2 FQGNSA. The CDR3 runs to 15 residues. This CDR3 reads CASSPRRVGTYEQYF. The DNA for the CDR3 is TGTGCCAGCAGCCCACGGCGGGTAGGGACCTACGAGCAGTACTTC.

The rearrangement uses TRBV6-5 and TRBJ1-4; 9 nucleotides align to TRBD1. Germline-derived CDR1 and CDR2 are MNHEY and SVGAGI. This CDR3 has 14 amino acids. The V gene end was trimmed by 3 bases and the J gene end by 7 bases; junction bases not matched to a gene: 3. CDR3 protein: CASSYTGGCEKLFF. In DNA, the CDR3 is TGTGCCAGCAGTTATACAGGGGGCTGTGAAAAACTGTTTTTT.

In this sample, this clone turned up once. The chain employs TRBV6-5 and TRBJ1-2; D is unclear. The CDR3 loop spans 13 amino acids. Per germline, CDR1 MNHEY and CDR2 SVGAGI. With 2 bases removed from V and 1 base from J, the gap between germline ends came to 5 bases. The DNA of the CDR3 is TGTGCCAGCAGTTACCGAGATAACTATGGCTACACCTTC. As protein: CASSYRDNYGYTF.

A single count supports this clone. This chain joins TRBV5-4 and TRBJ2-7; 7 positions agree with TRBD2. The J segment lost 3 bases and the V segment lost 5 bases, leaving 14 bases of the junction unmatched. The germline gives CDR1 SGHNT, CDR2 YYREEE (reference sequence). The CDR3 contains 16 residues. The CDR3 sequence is CASSLFVGGAVYEQYF. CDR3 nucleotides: TGTGCCAGCAGTTTATTTGTGGGAGGGGCTGTCTACGAGCAGTACTTC.

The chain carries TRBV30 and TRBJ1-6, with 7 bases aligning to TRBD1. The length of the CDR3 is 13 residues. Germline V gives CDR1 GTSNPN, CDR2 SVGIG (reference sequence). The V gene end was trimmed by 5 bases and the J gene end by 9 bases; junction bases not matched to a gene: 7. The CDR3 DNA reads TGTGCCTGGGGAGCAGGGGGATCTTCACCCCTCCACTTT. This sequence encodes CAWGAGGSSPLHF.

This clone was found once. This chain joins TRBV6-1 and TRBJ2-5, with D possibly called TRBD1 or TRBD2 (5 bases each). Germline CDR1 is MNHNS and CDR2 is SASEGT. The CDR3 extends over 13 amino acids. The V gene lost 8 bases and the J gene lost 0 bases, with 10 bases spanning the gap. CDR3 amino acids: CASGGTYQETQYF. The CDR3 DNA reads TGTGCCAGCGGGGGAACGTACCAAGAGACCCAGTACTTC.

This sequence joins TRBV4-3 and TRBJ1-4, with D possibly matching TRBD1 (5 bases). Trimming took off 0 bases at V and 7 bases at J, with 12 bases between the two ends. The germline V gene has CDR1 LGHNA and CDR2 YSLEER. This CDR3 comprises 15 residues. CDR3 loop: CASSQEPGRGEKLFF. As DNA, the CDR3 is TGCGCCAGCAGCCAAGAGCCGGGACGAGGTGAAAAACTGTTTTTT.

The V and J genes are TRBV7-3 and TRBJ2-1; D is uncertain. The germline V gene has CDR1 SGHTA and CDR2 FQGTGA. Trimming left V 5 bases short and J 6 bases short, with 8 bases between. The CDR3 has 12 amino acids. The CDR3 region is CASSHQGNEQFF. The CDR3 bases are TGTGCCAGCAGCCACCAAGGCAATGAGCAGTTCTTC.

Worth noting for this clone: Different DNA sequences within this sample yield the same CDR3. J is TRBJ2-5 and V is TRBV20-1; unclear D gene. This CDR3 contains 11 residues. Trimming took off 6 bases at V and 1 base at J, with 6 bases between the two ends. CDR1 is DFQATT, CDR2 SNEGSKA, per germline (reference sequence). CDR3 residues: CSAYIQETQYF. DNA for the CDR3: TGCAGTGCATATATCCAAGAGACCCAGTACTTC.